The 27 T cell receptor beta chains in this list originate from one sample, sequenced in a study of cytomegalovirus exposure and HLA in healthy donors. Researchers ran the PCR with 60 Vbeta and 13 Jbeta primers. TCRdb's table, derived via immunoSEQ multiplex PCR, lists solely in-frame clones and lacks some. Of around 130,000 clones listed, about 8% are singletons. Material for sequencing was PBMCs. These receptors originate from a woman aged 40 to 50 in good health and CMV-seropositive.

This clone has just a few counts. The chain carries TRBV7-2 and TRBJ2-7, with 9 nucleotides matching TRBD1. V lost 6 bases and J lost 1; bases outside the gene matches: 4. This CDR3 region has 14 residues. CDR1 and CDR2 from the germline V gene are SGHTA and FQGNSA. CDR3 sequence (DNA): TGTGCCAGCAGAACGACAGGGGGTTCCTACGAGCAGTACTTC. Its translation: CASRTTGGSYEQYF. The full variable domain, with the rest looked up from reference TRBV7-2 and TRBJ2-7, is GAGVSQSPSNKVTEKGKDVELRCDPISGHTALYWYRQSLGQGLEFLIYFQGNSAPDKSGLPSDRFSAERTGGSVSTLTIQRTQQEDSAVYLCASRTTGGSYEQYFGPGTRLTVT.

The rearrangement uses TRBV18 and TRBJ1-5, with 7 bases matching TRBD1. The germline V gene encodes CDR1 KGHSH and CDR2 LQKENI. V lost 6 bases and J lost 2; bases outside the gene matches: 10. The CDR3 covers 16 residues. The CDR3 DNA sequence: TGTGCCAGCTCGCCAAACGGACAGGTTGGCAATCAGCCCCAGCATTTT. It encodes CASSPNGQVGNQPQHF. Combining the CDR3 with reference TRBV18 and TRBJ1-5 gives the whole variable domain NAGVMQNPRHLVRRRGQEARLRCSPMKGHSHVYWYRQLPEEGLKFMVYLQKENIIDESGMPKERFSAEFPKEGPSILRIQQVVRGDSAAYFCASSPNGQVGNQPQHFGDGTRLSIL.

The rearrangement joins TRBV6-6 to TRBJ1-1; a possible D gene is TRBD1 (6 bases). The CDR3 consists of 13 residues. The germline V gene has CDR1 MNHNY and CDR2 SVGAGI (reference sequence). V lost 8 bases and J 8 bases, leaving 18 bases between the germline ends. The CDR3 spells CASGHREIREAFF. CDR3 sequence (DNA): TGTGCCAGCGGACACAGGGAGATTAGGGAAGCTTTCTTT.

The chain carries TRBV2 and TRBJ1-2, with TRBD1 as a possible D gene (6 bases). This CDR3 region has 13 residues. Germline lookup yields CDR1 SNHLY and CDR2 FYNNEI. The germline V and J ends were trimmed by 7 bases and 4 bases, with 13 bases remaining between them. The CDR3 coding sequence is TGTGCCAGCACTCCAAGGACAGTCTATGGCTACACCTTC. Encoded protein: CASTPRTVYGYTF. Looking up the rest from reference TRBV2 and TRBJ1-2 gives the full variable domain: EPEVTQTPSHQVTQMGQEVILRCVPISNHLYFYWYRQILGQKVEFLVSFYNNEISEKSEIFDDQFSVERPDGSNFTLKIRSTKLEDSAMYFCASTPRTVYGYTFGSGTRLTVV.

The rearrangement uses TRBV7-6 and TRBJ2-7; the D gene is possibly TRBD1 (5 bases). Looked up from germline, CDR1 is SGHVS and CDR2 is FNYEAQ. The CDR3 runs 15 residues. V lost 1 base to trimming and J lost 1 base, with 11 bases between them. CDR3 sequence reads: CASSLGRDSSYEQYF. The CDR3 nucleotides read TGTGCCAGCAGCTTAGGCAGGGATAGTTCCTACGAGCAGTACTTC.

This clone was detected ten times or more. CDR3 nucleotides: TGTGCCAGCAGTGAACAAGGTTTCGGCAGCGGCTACGAGCAGTACTTC. This encodes CASSEQGFGSGYEQYF. V usage is TRBV6-1 and J usage is TRBJ2-7; a possible D gene is TRBD2 (5 bases). CDR1 MNHNS and CDR2 SASEGT come from the germline V gene. The CDR3 contains 16 residues. Trimming took off 2 bases at V and 3 bases at J, with 17 bases between the two ends.

The genes are TRBV30 and TRBJ1-5; possibly TRBD1 for D (6 bases). The CDR3 contains 15 residues. Trimming cost V 3 bases and J 1 base, with 13 bases left between them. Germline lookup yields CDR1 GTSNPN and CDR2 SVGIG (reference sequence). The CDR3: CAWRPRDISNQPQHF. Written as DNA, the CDR3 is TGTGCCTGGAGACCCCGGGACATCAGCAATCAGCCCCAGCATTTT. Filled out from reference TRBV30 and TRBJ1-5, the complete variable domain reads SQTIHQWPATLVQPVGSPLSLECTVEGTSNPNLYWYRQAAGRGLQLLFYSVGIGQISSEVPQNLSASRPQDRQFILSSKKLLLSDSGFYLCAWRPRDISNQPQHFGDGTRLSIL.

This sequence joins TRBV11-2 and TRBJ2-7; 7 bases match TRBD1. From germline, CDR1 is SGHAT and CDR2 FQNNGV. The CDR3 covers 13 residues. Trimming removed 4 bases from V and 4 bases from J; junction bases left unmatched: 4. The CDR3 sequence: CASSSGRGYEQYF. The CDR3, as DNA: TGTGCCAGCAGCTCCGGCAGGGGGTACGAGCAGTACTTC.

This clone was seen only a few times. The V gene is TRBV6-5, the J gene TRBJ1-6; D may be TRBD1 (6 bases). Trimming left V 4 bases short and J 11 bases short, with 15 bases between. The CDR3 spans 14 residues. CDR1 MNHEY and CDR2 SVGAGI come from the germline V gene. The CDR3 nucleotides are TGTGCCAGCAGTTTTTCCGGGACACGTACACCCCTCCACTTT. Protein: CASSFSGTRTPLHF.

A single count supports this clone. The rearrangement joins TRBV7-9 to TRBJ2-1, with D possibly matching TRBD1 (6 bases). The CDR3 is made up of 14 amino acids. The germline CDR1 and CDR2 sequences are SEHNR and FQNEAQ (reference sequence). V lost 3 bases to trimming and J lost 2 bases, with 8 bases between them. CDR3 residues: CASSFRDTYNEQFF. CDR3 coding DNA: TGTGCCAGCAGCTTCCGGGACACCTACAATGAGCAGTTCTTC.

The chain is built from TRBV29-1 and TRBJ2-7, with D perhaps TRBD1 (6 bases). Trimming removed 2 bases from V and 5 bases from J, with 10 bases in between. CDR1 and CDR2 (germline): SQVTM, ANQGSEA. There are 12 residues in the CDR3. The CDR3 here is CSVEPTGHEQYF. Here the CDR3 DNA reads TGCAGCGTTGAACCGACAGGCCACGAGCAGTACTTC.

This chain joins TRBV5-8 and TRBJ1-1, with D unresolved. The CDR3 extends over 17 amino acids. Trimming shortened V by 4 bases and J by 5 bases, and 24 bases separated the two germline ends. CDR1 SGHTS and CDR2 YDEGEE come from the germline V gene. CDR3 sequence (DNA): TGTGCCAGCAGCGGCGGACTGGACGGAATCTGGATTACTGAAGCTTTCTTT. Protein product: CASSGGLDGIWITEAFF.

The chain combines TRBV29-1 with TRBJ2-5; D is possibly TRBD2 (5 bases). Trimming removed 6 bases at V and 0 bases at J, with 11 bases between. This CDR3 is built from 13 residues. Germline CDR1 SQVTM, CDR2 ANQGSEA. The CDR3 loop is CSVSDGNQETQYF. The CDR3, as DNA: TGCAGCGTCTCGGACGGGAACCAAGAGACCCAGTACTTC.

This clone has more than one count but fewer than ten. V and J are TRBV7-2 and TRBJ2-7; D perhaps matches TRBD1 (6 bases). The CDR3 contains 14 residues. Between the trimmed V and J ends, which lost 3 bases and 5 bases, there was a span of 14 bases. Germline CDR1 is SGHTA and CDR2 is FQGNSA. The DNA of the CDR3 is TGTGCCAGCAGCTTCACAGGGTATCGGAACGAGCAGTACTTC. Its translation: CASSFTGYRNEQYF.

This rearrangement joins TRBV9 to TRBJ2-7; 11 bases map to TRBD2. This CDR3 has 15 amino acids. The V gene end was trimmed by 1 base and the J gene end by 0 bases; junction bases not matched to a gene: 0. CDR1 SGDLS and CDR2 YYNGEE come from the germline V gene. CDR3 protein: CASSVLAGGSYEQYF. CDR3 DNA sequence: TGTGCCAGCAGCGTACTAGCGGGGGGCTCCTACGAGCAGTACTTC.

The V gene is TRBV6-5, the J gene TRBJ1-1; TRBD1 aligns across 7 bases. V lost 5 bases, J lost 8 bases, and 2 bases stayed unmatched. The CDR3 runs to 11 residues. CDR1 is MNHEY and CDR2 is SVGAGI in the germline V gene. The CDR3 spells CASSRDREAFF. CDR3 bases: TGTGCCAGCAGTCGGGACAGAGAAGCTTTCTTT.

V gene TRBV5-1 combines with J gene TRBJ1-1; D might be TRBD1 (5 bases). Germline lookup yields CDR1 SGHRS and CDR2 YFSETQ. The germline V and J ends were trimmed by 0 bases and 9 bases, with 12 bases remaining between them. The CDR3 consists of 13 residues. CDR3 sequence reads: CASSLGDRDKAFF. For the CDR3, the DNA is TGCGCCAGCAGCTTGGGTGACAGAGATAAAGCTTTCTTT.

This clone has a handful of counts. In nucleotides, the CDR3 is TGCGCCAGCAGCACGGGACTAGCGGAGTACTTC. It codes for CASSTGLAEYF. This chain joins TRBV5-1 and TRBJ2-5; 11 nucleotides align to TRBD2. The CDR3 is 11 residues long. Germline CDR1 reads SGHRS; CDR2 reads YFSETQ. V trimming: 4 bases; J trimming: 12 bases; junction bases outside the gene matches: 2.

The CDR3 coding sequence is TGCGCCAGCAGCCAGGGGGCTCGGACTGAAGCTTTCTTT. This encodes CASSQGARTEAFF. The rearrangement joins TRBV5-1 to TRBJ1-1, with 8 bases identical to TRBD1. Germline V CDR1 and CDR2: SGHRS, YFSETQ. The CDR3 runs 13 residues. The ends lost 4 bases at V and 5 bases at J; junction bases unmatched: 4.

This clone was found a few times. The rearrangement links TRBV18 to TRBJ2-3, with 9 bases fitting TRBD1. The CDR3 covers 14 residues. CDR1 and CDR2 (germline): KGHSH, LQKENI. The junction had 5 bases not matched to a gene; V was cut back by 6 bases and J by 4 bases. The DNA for the CDR3 is TGTGCCAGCTCTCCCGACAGGGGGGCAGATACGCAGTATTTT. Translated: CASSPDRGADTQYF.

In its sample, this clone was seen a few times. This chain links TRBV5-1 with TRBJ2-3; a possible D gene is TRBD1 (5 bases). The V gene's germline CDR1 is SGHRS and CDR2 YFSETQ. Trimming left V 4 bases short and J 2 bases short, with 14 bases between. This CDR3 contains 15 residues. DNA for the CDR3: TGCGCCAGCAGCGAAAAAGGACACCCCACAGATACGCAGTATTTT. It yields the protein CASSEKGHPTDTQYF. The full variable domain, its missing parts supplied by reference TRBV5-1 and TRBJ2-3, is KAGVTQTPRYLIKTRGQQVTLSCSPISGHRSVSWYQQTPGQGLQFLFEYFSETQRNKGNFPGRFSGRQFSNSRSEMNVSTLELGDSALYLCASSEKGHPTDTQYFGPGTRLTVL.

About this clone: Given the absence of the conserved phenylalanine or tryptophan at the CDR3 end, a read error is likely. This chain connects TRBV19 to TRBJ2-7, with D unclear. Germline V lookup: CDR1 LNHDA, CDR2 SQIVND (reference sequence). The CDR3 is 12 residues long. The V gene lost 5 bases and the J gene lost 3 bases, with 8 bases spanning the gap. CDR3 protein: CASSPGIYEQYL. DNA of the CDR3: TGTGCCAGTAGTCCAGGAATCTACGAGCAGTACCTC.

The chain links TRBV12-5 to TRBJ2-2, with D possibly being TRBD2 (6 bases). Trimming shortened V by 7 bases and J by 7 bases, and 16 bases separated the two germline ends. In germline, CDR1 is LGHNT, CDR2 FRNRAP. There are 14 residues in the CDR3. CDR3 loop: CASAPGDFRGELFF. CDR3 DNA: TGTGCTAGTGCCCCGGGGGACTTCCGCGGGGAGCTGTTTTTT.

This clone occurred a few times. V and J are TRBV19 and TRBJ2-5, with TRBD2 matching 8 bases. V lost 7 bases to trimming and J lost 0 bases; unmatched junction nucleotides: 4. The CDR3 has 14 residues. Germline loops: CDR1 LNHDA, CDR2 SQIVND (reference sequence). For the CDR3, the DNA is TGTGCCAGTAAGGGCGGGGGGTACCAAGAGACCCAGTACTTC. The encoded protein is CASKGGGYQETQYF.

The chain links TRBV2 to TRBJ1-6; 7 nucleotides match TRBD1. The CDR3 extends over 13 amino acids. In germline, CDR1 is SNHLY, CDR2 FYNNEI. The trim removed 6 bases at V and 9 bases at J, leaving 5 bases unmatched. Written as DNA, the CDR3 is TGTGCCAGCAGGGGACAGCCGGGTTCACCCCTCCACTTT. This translates into CASRGQPGSPLHF.

This clone was seen only a few times. V and J are TRBV7-9 and TRBJ1-2; D possibly corresponds to TRBD1 (5 bases). Germline values: CDR1 SEHNR, CDR2 FQNEAQ (reference sequence). CDR3 size: 13 residues. V was cut by 1 base and J by 8 bases, with 11 bases left in between. CDR3 sequence (DNA): TGTGCCAGCAGCTTAGGCGGGGGGGGAGGCTACACCTTC. It translates to CASSLGGGGGYTF.

Written as DNA, the CDR3 is TGCAGTGCGCGGGGAATGGAGGAGCAGTACTTC. Its protein product is CSARGMEEQYF. V gene TRBV20-1 combines with J gene TRBJ2-7; D is possibly TRBD2 (6 bases). Per germline, CDR1 DFQATT and CDR2 SNEGSKA (reference sequence). The CDR3 length is 11 residues. Deletions cut 6 bases from V and 7 bases from J, with 13 bases between.